The clone carrying this T cell receptor (beta chain) was found once. Its antigen remains unidentified. The data stem from a study of vaccination and CD4 T cells after COVID-19. V lost 1 base and J lost 1; bases outside the gene matches: 4. The V gene's germline CDR1 is GTSNPN and CDR2 SVGIG (reference sequence). CDR3 length: 15 amino acids. The Oncomine TCR Beta short-read assay generated sequence data from the DNA of cultured CD4+ T cells. TCRdb reprocessed the PCR reads with MiXCR, giving one entry per CDR3 protein. The profile shows about 20,000 distinct CDR3 sequences, over 50% of them singletons. The sample's treatment: roughly 10-day PBMC culture with coronavirus spike peptide pools or control peptides (ViraFEST assay).

This receptor was taken from a human donor who had recovered from COVID-19. The chain is built from TRBV30 and TRBJ2-3, with 8 bases identical to TRBD2. The sample was CD4+ T cells from blood, cultured in vitro. The CDR3 DNA reads as TGTGCCTGGAGTGGGACTAGCAGTCGCACAGATACGCAGTATTTT. Translation: CAWSGTSSRTDTQYF.